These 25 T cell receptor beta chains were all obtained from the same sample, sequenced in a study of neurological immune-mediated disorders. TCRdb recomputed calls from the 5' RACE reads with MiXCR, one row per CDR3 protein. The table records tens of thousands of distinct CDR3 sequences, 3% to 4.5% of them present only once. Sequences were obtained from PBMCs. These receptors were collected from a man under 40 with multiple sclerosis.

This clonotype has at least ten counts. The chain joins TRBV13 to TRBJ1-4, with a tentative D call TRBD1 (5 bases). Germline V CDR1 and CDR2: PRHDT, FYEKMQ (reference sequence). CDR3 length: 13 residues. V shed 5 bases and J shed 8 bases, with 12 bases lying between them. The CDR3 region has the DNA TGTGCCAGCAGCAGGGGTTCAGCGGAAAAACTGTTTTTT. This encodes CASSRGSAEKLFF. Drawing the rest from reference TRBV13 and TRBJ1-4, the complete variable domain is AAGVIQSPRHLIKEKRETATLKCYPIPRHDTVYWYQQGPGQDPQFLISFYEKMQSDKGSIPDRFSAQQFSDYHSELNMSSLELGDSALYFCASSRGSAEKLFFGSGTQLSVL.

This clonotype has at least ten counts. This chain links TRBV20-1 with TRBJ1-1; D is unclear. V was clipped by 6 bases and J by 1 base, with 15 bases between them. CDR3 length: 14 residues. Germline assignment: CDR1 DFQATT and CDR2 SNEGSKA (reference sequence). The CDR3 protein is CSAQPDGRNTEAFF. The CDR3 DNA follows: TGCAGTGCCCAACCCGACGGACGGAACACTGAAGCTTTCTTT.

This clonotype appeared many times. CDR3: CASRGTNSYNEQFF. The CDR3 DNA reads TGCGCCAGCAGAGGGACTAACTCTTACAATGAGCAGTTCTTC. The chain couples TRBV5-1 to TRBJ2-1, with 7 nucleotides matching TRBD2. With 5 bases clipped from V and 4 bases from J, the junction kept 6 bases outside the gene matches. CDR1 is SGHRS, CDR2 YFSETQ, per germline. The CDR3 is 14 amino acids. The full variable domain, completed using reference TRBV5-1 and TRBJ2-1, is KAGVTQTPRYLIKTRGQQVTLSCSPISGHRSVSWYQQTPGQGLQFLFEYFSETQRNKGNFPGRFSGRQFSNSRSEMNVSTLELGDSALYLCASRGTNSYNEQFFGPGTRLTVL.

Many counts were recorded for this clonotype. The CDR3, as DNA: TGTGCCAGCAGCTTAGGAAAAGGGTGGGAGACCCAGTACTTC. Amino acid sequence: CASSLGKGWETQYF. The genes are TRBV7-9 and TRBJ2-5, with D unclear. The CDR3 length is 14 residues. V was cut by 1 base and J by 5 bases, with 11 bases left in between. Germline CDR1 is SEHNR and CDR2 is FQNEAQ (reference sequence).

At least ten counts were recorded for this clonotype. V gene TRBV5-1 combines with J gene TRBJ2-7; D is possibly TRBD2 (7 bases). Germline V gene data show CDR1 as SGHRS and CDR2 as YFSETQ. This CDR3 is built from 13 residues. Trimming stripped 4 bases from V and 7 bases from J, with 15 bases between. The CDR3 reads CASSGRGGEEQYF. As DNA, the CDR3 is TGCGCCAGCAGCGGTAGGGGGGGTGAAGAGCAGTACTTC.

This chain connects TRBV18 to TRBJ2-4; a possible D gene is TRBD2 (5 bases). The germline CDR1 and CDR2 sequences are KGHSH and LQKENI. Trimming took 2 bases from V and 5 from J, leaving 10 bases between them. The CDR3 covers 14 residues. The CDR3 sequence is CASSPIGIQNIQYF. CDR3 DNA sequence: TGTGCCAGCTCACCAATCGGGATCCAAAACATTCAGTACTTC.

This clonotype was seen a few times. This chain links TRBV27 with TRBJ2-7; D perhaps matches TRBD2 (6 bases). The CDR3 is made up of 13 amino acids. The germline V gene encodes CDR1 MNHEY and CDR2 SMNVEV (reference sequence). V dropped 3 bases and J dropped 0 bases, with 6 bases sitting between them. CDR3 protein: CASSLTSSYEQYF. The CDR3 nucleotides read TGTGCCAGCAGTTTGACTAGCTCCTACGAGCAGTACTTC.

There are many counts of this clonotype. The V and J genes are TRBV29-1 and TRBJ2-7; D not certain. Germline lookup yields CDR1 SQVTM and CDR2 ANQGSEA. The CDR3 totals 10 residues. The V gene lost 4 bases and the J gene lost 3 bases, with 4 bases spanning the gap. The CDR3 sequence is CSVVIYEQYF. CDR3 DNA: TGCAGCGTTGTTATCTACGAGCAGTACTTC.

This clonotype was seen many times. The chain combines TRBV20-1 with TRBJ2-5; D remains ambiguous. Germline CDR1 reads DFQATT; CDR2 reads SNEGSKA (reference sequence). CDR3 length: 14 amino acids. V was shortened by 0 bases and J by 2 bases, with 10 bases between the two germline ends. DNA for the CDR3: TGCAGTGCTAGAGATCCAGGCGGACAAGAGACCCAGTACTTC. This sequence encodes CSARDPGGQETQYF.

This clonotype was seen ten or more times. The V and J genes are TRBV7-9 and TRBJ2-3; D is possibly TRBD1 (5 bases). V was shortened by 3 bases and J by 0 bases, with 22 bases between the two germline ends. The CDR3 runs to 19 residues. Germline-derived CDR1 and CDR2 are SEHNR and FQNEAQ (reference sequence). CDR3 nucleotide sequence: TGTGCCAGCAGCTTGAAGGGGCGTTCATTCCTCTCTAGCACAGATACGCAGTATTTT. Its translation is CASSLKGRSFLSSTDTQYF.

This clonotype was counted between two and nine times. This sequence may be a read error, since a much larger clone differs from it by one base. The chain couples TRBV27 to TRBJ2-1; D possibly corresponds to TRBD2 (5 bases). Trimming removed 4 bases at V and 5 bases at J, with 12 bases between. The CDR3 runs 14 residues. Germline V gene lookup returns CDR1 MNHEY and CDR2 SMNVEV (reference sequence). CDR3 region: CASSSREGHNEQFF. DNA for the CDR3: TGTGCCAGCAGTTCCCGGGAAGGACACAATGAGCAGTTCTTC.

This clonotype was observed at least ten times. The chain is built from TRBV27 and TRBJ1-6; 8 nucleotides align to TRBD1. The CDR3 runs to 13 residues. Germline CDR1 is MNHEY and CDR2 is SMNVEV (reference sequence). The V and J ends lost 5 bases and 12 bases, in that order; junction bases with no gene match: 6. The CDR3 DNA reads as TGTGCCAGCAGTCTCGGACAGGGAATACCCCTCCACTTT. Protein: CASSLGQGIPLHF.

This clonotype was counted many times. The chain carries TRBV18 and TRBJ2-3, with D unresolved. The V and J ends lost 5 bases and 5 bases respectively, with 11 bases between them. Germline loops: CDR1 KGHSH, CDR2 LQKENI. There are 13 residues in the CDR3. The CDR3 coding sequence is TGTGCCAGCTCAACAAACCCGGTAGATACGCAGTATTTT. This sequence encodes CASSTNPVDTQYF.

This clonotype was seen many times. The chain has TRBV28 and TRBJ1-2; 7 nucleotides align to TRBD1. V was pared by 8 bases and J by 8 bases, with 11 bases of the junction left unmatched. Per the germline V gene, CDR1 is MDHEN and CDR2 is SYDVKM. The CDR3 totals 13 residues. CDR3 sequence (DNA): TGTGCCAGCGGAACAATGACAGGGCTCGGCTACACCTTC. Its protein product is CASGTMTGLGYTF.

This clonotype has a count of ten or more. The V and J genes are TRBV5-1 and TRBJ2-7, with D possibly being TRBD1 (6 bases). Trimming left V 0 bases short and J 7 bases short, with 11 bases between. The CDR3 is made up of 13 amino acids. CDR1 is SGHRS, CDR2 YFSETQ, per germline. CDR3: CASSLESQGEQYF. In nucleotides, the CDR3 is TGCGCCAGCAGCTTGGAGTCCCAGGGGGAGCAGTACTTC. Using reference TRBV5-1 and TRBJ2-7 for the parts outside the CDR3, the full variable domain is KAGVTQTPRYLIKTRGQQVTLSCSPISGHRSVSWYQQTPGQGLQFLFEYFSETQRNKGNFPGRFSGRQFSNSRSEMNVSTLELGDSALYLCASSLESQGEQYFGPGTRLTVT.

The chain's CDR3 is CASSQVFGIGELFF. Written as DNA, the CDR3 is TGTGCCAGCAGCCAAGTTTTTGGGATCGGGGAGCTGTTTTTT. The chain has TRBV14 and TRBJ2-2; D unclear. This CDR3 contains 14 residues. Germline V gives CDR1 SGHDN, CDR2 FVKESK. The V end lost 1 base, the J end lost 7 bases, and 10 bases lay between the germline ends.

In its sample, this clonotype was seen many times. The chain's CDR3 is CSVEEGGFSGANVLTF. The DNA of the CDR3 is TGCAGCGTTGAGGAGGGTGGCTTTTCTGGGGCCAACGTCCTGACTTTC. The J gene is TRBJ2-6, the V gene TRBV29-1; TRBD2 might be the D (6 bases). The CDR3 runs 16 residues. V lost 3 bases to trimming and J lost 1 base, with 13 bases between them. Germline CDR1 SQVTM, CDR2 ANQGSEA.

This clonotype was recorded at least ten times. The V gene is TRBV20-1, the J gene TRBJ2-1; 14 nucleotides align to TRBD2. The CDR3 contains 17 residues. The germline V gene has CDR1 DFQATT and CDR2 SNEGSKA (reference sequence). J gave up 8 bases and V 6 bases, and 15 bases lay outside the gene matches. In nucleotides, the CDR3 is TGCAGTGCCGAGGGACTAGCGGGGGCCCCTCTAAGCGATGAGCAGTTCTTC. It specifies CSAEGLAGAPLSDEQFF.

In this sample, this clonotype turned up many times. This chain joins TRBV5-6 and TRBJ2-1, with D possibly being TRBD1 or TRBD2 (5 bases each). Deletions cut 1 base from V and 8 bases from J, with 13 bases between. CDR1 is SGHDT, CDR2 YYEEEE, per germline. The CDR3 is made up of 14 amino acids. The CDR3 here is CASSLRGLVDEQFF. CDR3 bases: TGTGCCAGCAGCTTGCGGGGCCTCGTGGATGAGCAGTTCTTC.

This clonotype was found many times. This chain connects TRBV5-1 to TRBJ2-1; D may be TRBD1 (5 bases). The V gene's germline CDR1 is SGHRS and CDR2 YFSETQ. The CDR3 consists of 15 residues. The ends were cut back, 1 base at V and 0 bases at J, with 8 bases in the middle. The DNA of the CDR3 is TGCGCCAGCAGCTTGCAGGGATACTCCTACAATGAGCAGTTCTTC. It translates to CASSLQGYSYNEQFF. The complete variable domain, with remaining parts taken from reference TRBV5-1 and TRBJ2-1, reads KAGVTQTPRYLIKTRGQQVTLSCSPISGHRSVSWYQQTPGQGLQFLFEYFSETQRNKGNFPGRFSGRQFSNSRSEMNVSTLELGDSALYLCASSLQGYSYNEQFFGPGTRLTVL.

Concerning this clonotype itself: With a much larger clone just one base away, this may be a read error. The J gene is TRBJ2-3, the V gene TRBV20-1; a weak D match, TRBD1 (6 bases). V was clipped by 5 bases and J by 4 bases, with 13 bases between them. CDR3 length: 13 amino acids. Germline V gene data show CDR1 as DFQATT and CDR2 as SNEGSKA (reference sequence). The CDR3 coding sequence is TGCAGTGCTCGGGACATGGACCCAGATACGCAGTATTTT. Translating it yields CSARDMDPDTQYF.

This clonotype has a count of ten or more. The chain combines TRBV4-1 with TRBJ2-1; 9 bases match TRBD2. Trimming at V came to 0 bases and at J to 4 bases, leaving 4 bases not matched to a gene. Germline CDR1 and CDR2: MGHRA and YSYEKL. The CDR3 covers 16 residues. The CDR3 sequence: CASSQDRSGGYNEQFF. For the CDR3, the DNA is TGCGCCAGCAGCCAAGACAGAAGCGGGGGGTACAATGAGCAGTTCTTC.

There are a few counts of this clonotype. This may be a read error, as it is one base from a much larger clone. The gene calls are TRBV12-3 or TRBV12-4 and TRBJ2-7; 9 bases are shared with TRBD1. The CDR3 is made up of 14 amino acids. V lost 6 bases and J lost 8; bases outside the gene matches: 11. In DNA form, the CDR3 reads TGTGCCAGCAGCCCGGGACAGGGCTGGAGAAAGCAGTACTTC. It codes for CASSPGQGWRKQYF.

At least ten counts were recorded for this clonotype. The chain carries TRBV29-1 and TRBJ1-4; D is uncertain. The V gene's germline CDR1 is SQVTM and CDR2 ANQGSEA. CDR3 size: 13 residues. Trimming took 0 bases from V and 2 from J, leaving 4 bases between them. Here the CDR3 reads CSVEEGTNEKLFF. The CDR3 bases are TGCAGCGTTGAAGAGGGCACTAATGAAAAACTGTTTTTT.

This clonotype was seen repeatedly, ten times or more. CDR3 residues: CATSDSRDTGGKLFF. In nucleotides, the CDR3 is TGTGCCACCAGTGATTCCCGGGACACTGGGGGAAAACTGTTTTTT. This sequence joins TRBV24-1 and TRBJ1-4; D possibly corresponds to TRBD1 (6 bases). Germline V gene data show CDR1 as KGHDR and CDR2 as SFDVKD. Trimming cost V 2 bases and J 10 bases, with 16 bases left between them. This CDR3 region has 15 residues.